These 22 T cell receptor beta chains share one sample of origin, sequenced in a study of Tregs in tolerant kidney transplant recipients. Libraries were prepared by immunoSEQ multiplex PCR; TCRdb keeps only in-frame clonotypes and omits some of them. The sample carries approximately 60,000 clones, around 83% recorded once. Source material: CD4+ T cells from blood. The source of these receptors is a human donor in good health.

The chain recombines TRBV21-1 with TRBJ1-5; TRBD1 is the table's D call and was not checked against the DNA. TRBV21-1 is listed as a pseudogene. The CDR3 loop spans 16 amino acids. DNA for the CDR3: TGTGCCAGCAGTGTGGGGCTACATTGGCATCATCAGCCCCAGCATTTT. Its protein is CASSVGLHWHHQPQHF.

The chain has TRBV30 and TRBJ2-3; D not certain. Per the germline V gene, CDR1 is GTSNPN and CDR2 is SVGIG (reference sequence). The CDR3 covers 11 residues. The V gene lost 5 bases and the J gene lost 6 bases, with 9 bases spanning the gap. The CDR3, as DNA: TGTGCCTGGGCGCCAGCGGATACGCAGTATTTT. Protein product: CAWAPADTQYF.

The chain carries TRBV7-8 and TRBJ1-3; no clear D. The germline V and J ends were trimmed by 5 bases and 0 bases, with 11 bases remaining between them. The CDR3 covers 15 residues. CDR1 is SGHVS, CDR2 FQNEAQ, per germline. CDR3 sequence (DNA): TGTGCCAGCAGCGCACGGGATATCTCTGGAAACACCATATATTTT. It specifies CASSARDISGNTIYF.

The J gene is TRBJ1-5, the V gene TRBV7-9; D is undetermined. Germline V gene sequence: CDR1 SEHNR, CDR2 FQNEAQ (reference sequence). The ends were cut back, 2 bases at V and 9 bases at J, with 8 bases in the middle. The CDR3 extends over 12 amino acids. CDR3 loop: CASSLQEWPQHF. The CDR3 region has the DNA TGTGCCAGCAGCTTACAAGAATGGCCCCAGCATTTT.

J is TRBJ1-2 and V is TRBV6-1, with D maybe TRBD1 (6 bases). V shed 4 bases and J shed 5 bases, with 14 bases lying between them. Germline V gene lookup returns CDR1 MNHNS and CDR2 SASEGT. This CDR3 spans 14 amino acids. The CDR3 protein is CASSAGDTRYGYTF. The CDR3, as DNA: TGTGCCAGCAGTGCAGGGGACACAAGATATGGCTACACCTTC.

The rearrangement uses TRBV5-6 and TRBJ1-1; TRBD1 matches at 9 bases. Germline-derived CDR1 and CDR2 are SGHDT and YYEEEE. Trimming took 4 bases from V and 4 from J; bases not matched to a gene: 11. The CDR3 is made up of 16 amino acids. The CDR3 DNA reads as TGTGCCAGCAGCCCACAGCGAACAGGGGGCGTCACTGAAGCTTTCTTT. Protein sequence: CASSPQRTGGVTEAFF.

The V and J genes are TRBV4-2 and TRBJ1-6; possibly TRBD1 for D (5 bases). The V end was cut by 11 bases, the J end by 0 bases, with 20 bases between. Germline V CDR1 and CDR2: LGHNA, YNFKEQ. CDR3 length: 17 residues. The chain's CDR3 is CAARLKTESSYNSPLHF. For the CDR3, the DNA is TGTGCCGCTCGTCTCAAGACAGAGAGCTCCTATAATTCACCCCTCCACTTT.

The V gene is TRBV11-3, the J gene TRBJ2-5; 13 bases agree with TRBD2. V gave up 6 bases and J gave up 3 bases; unmatched junction bases: 4. In germline, CDR1 is SGHNT, CDR2 YENEEA. CDR3 length: 15 residues. CDR3 protein: CASSRGTSGKETQYF. The CDR3 DNA follows: TGTGCCAGCAGTCGAGGGACTAGCGGGAAAGAGACCCAGTACTTC.

This chain links TRBV5-1 with TRBJ2-3; TRBD2 agrees at 7 bases. Germline CDR1 and CDR2: SGHRS and YFSETQ. This CDR3 spans 16 amino acids. V dropped 0 bases and J dropped 3; count of bases not matched to a gene: 7. In nucleotides, the CDR3 is TGCGCCAGCAGCTTGGCGGGCGGGAGAGGAACAGATACGCAGTATTTT. Residues: CASSLAGGRGTDTQYF.

The J gene is TRBJ1-5, the V gene TRBV6-6; possible D gene TRBD1, 5 bases. The CDR3 totals 14 residues. V dropped 10 bases and J dropped 3 bases, with 16 bases sitting between them. The germline V gene encodes CDR1 MNHNY and CDR2 SVGAGI (reference sequence). CDR3 coding DNA: TGTGCCACCGCGCGGGCAGGGTCCAATCAGCCCCAGCATTTT. It translates to CATARAGSNQPQHF.

CDR3 in DNA: TGTGCTAGTGGTTTGGGAACTAGCGTCGTGCAGTACGAGCAGTACTTC. It specifies CASGLGTSVVQYEQYF. The V and J genes are TRBV12-5 and TRBJ2-7; TRBD2 matches at 7 bases. CDR1 and CDR2 (germline): LGHNT, FRNRAP. This CDR3 comprises 16 residues. Losses at the gene ends were 1 base for V and 4 bases for J; bases not matched to a gene: 10.

V gene TRBV2 combines with J gene TRBJ1-1; D is undetermined. V lost 4 bases and J 7 bases, leaving 10 bases between the germline ends. This CDR3 spans 12 amino acids. The germline CDR1 and CDR2 sequences are SNHLY and FYNNEI. This CDR3 reads CASSVHPGEAFF. CDR3 coding DNA: TGTGCCAGCAGTGTGCACCCGGGTGAAGCTTTCTTT.

This sequence joins TRBV7-6 and TRBJ2-1; 10 positions match TRBD2. The CDR3 is 14 amino acids. V shed 1 base, J shed 7 bases, and the junction held 1 base outside the gene matches. Germline values: CDR1 SGHVS, CDR2 FNYEAQ. The DNA for the CDR3 is TGTGCCAGCAGCTTAGTGACTAGCGGGAATGAGCAGTTCTTC. Residues: CASSLVTSGNEQFF.

This chain joins TRBV11-3 and TRBJ2-7; either TRBD1 or TRBD2 may fit D (7 bases each). CDR1 is SGHNT, CDR2 YENEEA, per germline. V lost 6 bases and J 3 bases, leaving 15 bases between the germline ends. The CDR3 runs 14 residues. For the CDR3, the DNA is TGTGCCAGCAGTCGACAGGGAGGGTTCTACGAGCAGTACTTC. Encoded protein: CASSRQGGFYEQYF.

The chain couples TRBV5-8 to TRBJ1-5; 8 positions agree with TRBD1. The CDR3 spans 15 residues. Germline values: CDR1 SGHTS, CDR2 YDEGEE. The ends lost 4 bases at V and 3 bases at J; junction bases unmatched: 6. Here the CDR3 DNA reads TGTGCCAGCAGCACGGAGGACAGGGCCAATCAGCCCCAGCATTTT. It codes for CASSTEDRANQPQHF.

The chain is built from TRBV18 and TRBJ1-1; D unresolved. Germline V gives CDR1 KGHSH, CDR2 LQKENI. V lost 5 bases and J lost 4, with 17 bases in between. CDR3 length: 15 amino acids. The DNA for the CDR3 is TGTGCCAGCTCATCAGGAGTGCAGCGGGGCACTGAAGCTTTCTTT. Amino acid sequence: CASSSGVQRGTEAFF.

V is TRBV18 and J is TRBJ2-2; TRBD2 might be the D (5 bases). The length of the CDR3 is 15 residues. Trimming cost V 3 bases and J 4 bases, with 12 bases left between them. CDR1 and CDR2 from the germline V gene are KGHSH and LQKENI. This CDR3 is CASSPRTDPTGELFF. Written as DNA, the CDR3 is TGTGCCAGCTCACCGCGGACTGACCCCACCGGGGAGCTGTTTTTT.

This sequence joins TRBV28 and TRBJ1-5; 9 positions agree with TRBD1. CDR3 size: 16 residues. The V gene end was trimmed by 7 bases and the J gene end by 0 bases; junction bases not matched to a gene: 7. Germline CDR1 and CDR2: MDHEN and SYDVKM. CDR3 protein: CASIAGTGNSNQPQHF. CDR3 bases: TGTGCCAGCATAGCCGGGACAGGGAATAGCAATCAGCCCCAGCATTTT.

The chain links TRBV11-1 to TRBJ2-1, with D tentatively TRBD1 (6 bases). CDR3 length: 15 residues. Trimming took off 5 bases at V and 1 base at J, with 12 bases between the two ends. Per germline, CDR1 SGHAT and CDR2 FQDESV (reference sequence). This chain's CDR3 is CASSPEGGSYNEQFF. The CDR3 nucleotides are TGTGCCAGCAGCCCGGAAGGGGGATCCTACAATGAGCAGTTCTTC.

The genes are TRBV9 and TRBJ2-7; D uncertain. The CDR3 is 14 residues long. With 6 bases removed from V and 0 bases from J, the gap between germline ends came to 13 bases. Germline lookup yields CDR1 SGDLS and CDR2 YYNGEE. This chain's CDR3 is CASTPESSSYEQYF. CDR3 nucleotides: TGTGCCAGCACCCCGGAGAGTAGCTCCTACGAGCAGTACTTC.

This rearrangement joins TRBV29-1 to TRBJ2-5; D is unclear. Germline V CDR1 and CDR2: SQVTM, ANQGSEA. Trimming took 5 bases from V and 2 from J, leaving 9 bases between them. This CDR3 has 12 residues. The chain's CDR3 is CSVSQRQETQYF. CDR3 DNA sequence: TGCAGCGTTTCCCAGCGACAAGAGACCCAGTACTTC.

V is TRBV7-2 and J is TRBJ2-1; D not certain. CDR1 SGHTA and CDR2 FQGNSA come from the germline V gene. The V and J ends lost 5 bases and 10 bases respectively, with 21 bases between them. The CDR3 covers 15 residues. CDR3 bases: TGTGCCAGCAGCCTCGGACCGAACCGCCCTTTAGAGCAGTTCTTC. It is translated as CASSLGPNRPLEQFF.